This T cell receptor beta chain was obtained from a study of cytomegalovirus exposure and HLA in healthy donors. Study background: HLA-typed donors contributed around 85 million unique TCRs, which were held in an early data release. Study-level results: Reports state that TCR beta sequences accurately predicted most subjects' HLA-A and HLA-B alleles. Some TCR beta chains (over 150 of them) were listed as cytomegalovirus-associated.

The germline V gene has CDR1 SGHKS and CDR2 YYEKEE (reference sequence). After removal of 3 bases from V and 5 bases from J, the junction contained 7 bases not matched to a gene. The CDR3 loop spans 15 amino acids. The PCR was carried out with 60 Vbeta primers and 13 Jbeta primers. The assay was immunoSEQ multiplex PCR, and TCRdb's table has in-frame clones only and misses some. The sample yields around 150,000 clones, 70% to 80% seen once. As to this clone: What it recognizes is unknown.

The chain recombines TRBV5-5 with TRBJ1-4; the match to TRBD1 covers 7 bases. The sequenced material came from PBMCs. The TCR sequence derives from a male donor in good health and CMV-seronegative. As DNA, the CDR3 is TGTGCCAGCAGCTCAGGGGGGACCGTAAATGAAAAACTGTTTTTT. It codes for CASSSGGTVNEKLFF.